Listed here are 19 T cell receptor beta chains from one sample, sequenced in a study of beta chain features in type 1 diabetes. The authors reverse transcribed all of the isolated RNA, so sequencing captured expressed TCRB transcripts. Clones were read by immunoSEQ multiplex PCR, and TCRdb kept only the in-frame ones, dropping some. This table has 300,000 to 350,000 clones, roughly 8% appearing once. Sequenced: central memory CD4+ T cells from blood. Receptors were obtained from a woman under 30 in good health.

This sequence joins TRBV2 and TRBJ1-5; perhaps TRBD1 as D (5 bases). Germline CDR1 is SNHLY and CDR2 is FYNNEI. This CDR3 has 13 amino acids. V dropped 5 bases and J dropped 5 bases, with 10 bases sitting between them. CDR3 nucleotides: TGTGCCAGCAGTCCAGACAGTCATCAGCCCCAGCATTTT. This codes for CASSPDSHQPQHF. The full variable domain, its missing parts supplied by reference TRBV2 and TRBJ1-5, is EPEVTQTPSHQVTQMGQEVILRCVPISNHLYFYWYRQILGQKVEFLVSFYNNEISEKSEIFDDQFSVERPDGSNFTLKIRSTKLEDSAMYFCASSPDSHQPQHFGDGTRLSIL.

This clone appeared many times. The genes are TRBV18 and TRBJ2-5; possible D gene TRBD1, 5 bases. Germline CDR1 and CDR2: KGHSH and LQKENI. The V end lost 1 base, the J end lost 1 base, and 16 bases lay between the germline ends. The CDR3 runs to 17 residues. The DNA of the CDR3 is TGTGCCAGCTCACCACAAGCTCTGCGACAGATCCAAGAGACCCAGTACTTC. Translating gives CASSPQALRQIQETQYF.

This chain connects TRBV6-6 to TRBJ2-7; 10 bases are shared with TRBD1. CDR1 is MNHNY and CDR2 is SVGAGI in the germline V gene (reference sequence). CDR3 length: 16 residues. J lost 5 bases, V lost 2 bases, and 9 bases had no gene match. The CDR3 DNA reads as TGTGCCAGCAGTTACGGGGGAACCGGGACAGGGGACGAGCAGTACTTC. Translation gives CASSYGGTGTGDEQYF.

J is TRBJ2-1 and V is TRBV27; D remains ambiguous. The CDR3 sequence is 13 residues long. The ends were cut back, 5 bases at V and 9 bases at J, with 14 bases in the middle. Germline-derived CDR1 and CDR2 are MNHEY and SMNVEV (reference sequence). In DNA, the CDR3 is TGTGCCAGCAGTCTTAATGTGGGCGGTGAGCAGTTCTTC. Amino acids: CASSLNVGGEQFF.

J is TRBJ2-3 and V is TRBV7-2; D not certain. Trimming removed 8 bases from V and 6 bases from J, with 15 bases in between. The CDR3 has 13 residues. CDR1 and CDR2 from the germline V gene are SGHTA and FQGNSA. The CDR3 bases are TGTGCCAGCGCTGACACTGCTTGGGATACGCAGTATTTT. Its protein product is CASADTAWDTQYF. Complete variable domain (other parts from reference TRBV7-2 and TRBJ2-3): GAGVSQSPSNKVTEKGKDVELRCDPISGHTALYWYRQSLGQGLEFLIYFQGNSAPDKSGLPSDRFSAERTGGSVSTLTIQRTQQEDSAVYLCASADTAWDTQYFGPGTRLTVL.

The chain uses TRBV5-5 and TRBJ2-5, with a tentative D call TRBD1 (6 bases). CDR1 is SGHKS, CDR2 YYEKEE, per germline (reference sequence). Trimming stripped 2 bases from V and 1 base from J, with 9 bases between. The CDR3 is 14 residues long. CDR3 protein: CASSFGQIQETQYF. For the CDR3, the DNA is TGTGCCAGCAGCTTTGGACAGATCCAAGAGACCCAGTACTTC.

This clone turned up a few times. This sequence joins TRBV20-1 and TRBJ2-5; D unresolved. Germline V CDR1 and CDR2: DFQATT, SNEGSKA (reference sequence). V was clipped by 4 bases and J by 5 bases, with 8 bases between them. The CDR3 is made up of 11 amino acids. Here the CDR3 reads CSATPLETQYF. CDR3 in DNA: TGCAGTGCTACCCCCCTGGAGACCCAGTACTTC.

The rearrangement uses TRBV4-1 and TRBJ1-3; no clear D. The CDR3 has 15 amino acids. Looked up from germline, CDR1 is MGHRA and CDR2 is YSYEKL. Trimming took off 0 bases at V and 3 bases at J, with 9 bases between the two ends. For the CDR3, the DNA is TGCGCCAGCAGCCAAGATTCCGGGAGTGGAAACACCATATATTTT. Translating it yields CASSQDSGSGNTIYF.

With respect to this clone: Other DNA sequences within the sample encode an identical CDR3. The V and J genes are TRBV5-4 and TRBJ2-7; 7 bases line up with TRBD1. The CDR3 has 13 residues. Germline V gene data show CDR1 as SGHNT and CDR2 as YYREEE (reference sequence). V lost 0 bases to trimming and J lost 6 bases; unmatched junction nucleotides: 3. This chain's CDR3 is CASSLDRGGEQYF. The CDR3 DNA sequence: TGTGCCAGCAGCTTGGACAGGGGTGGCGAGCAGTACTTC.

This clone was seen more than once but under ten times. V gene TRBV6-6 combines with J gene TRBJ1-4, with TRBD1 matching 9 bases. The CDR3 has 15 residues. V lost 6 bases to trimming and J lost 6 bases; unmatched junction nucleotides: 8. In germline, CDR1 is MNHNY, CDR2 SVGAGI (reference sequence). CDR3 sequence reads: CASRIPGQGHEKLFF. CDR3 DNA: TGTGCCAGCAGGATACCGGGACAGGGTCATGAAAAACTGTTTTTT.

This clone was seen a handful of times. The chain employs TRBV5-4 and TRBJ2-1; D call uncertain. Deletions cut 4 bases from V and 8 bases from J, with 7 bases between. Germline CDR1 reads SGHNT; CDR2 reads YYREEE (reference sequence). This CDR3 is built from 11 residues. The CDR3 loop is CASSQGYEQFF. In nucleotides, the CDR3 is TGTGCCAGCAGCCAAGGATATGAGCAGTTCTTC.

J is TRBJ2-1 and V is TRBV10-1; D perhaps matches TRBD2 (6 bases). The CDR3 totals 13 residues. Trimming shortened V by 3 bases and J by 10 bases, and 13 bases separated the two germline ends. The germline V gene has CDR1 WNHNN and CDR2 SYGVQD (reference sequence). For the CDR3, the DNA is TGCGCCAGCAGTGACTCGGGAGTCGGGGAGCAGTTCTTC. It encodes CASSDSGVGEQFF.

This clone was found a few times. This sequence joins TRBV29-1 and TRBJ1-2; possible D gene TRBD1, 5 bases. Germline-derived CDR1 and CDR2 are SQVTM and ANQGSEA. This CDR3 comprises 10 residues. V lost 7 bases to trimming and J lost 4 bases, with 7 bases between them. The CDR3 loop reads CSADSYGYTF. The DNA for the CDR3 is TGCAGCGCCGACAGCTATGGCTACACCTTC.

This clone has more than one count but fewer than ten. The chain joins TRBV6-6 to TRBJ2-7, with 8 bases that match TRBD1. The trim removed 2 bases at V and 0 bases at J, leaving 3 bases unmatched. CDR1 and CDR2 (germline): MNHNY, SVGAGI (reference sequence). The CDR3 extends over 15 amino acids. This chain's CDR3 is CASSYGTGYSYEQYF. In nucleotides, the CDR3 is TGTGCCAGCAGTTACGGGACAGGTTACTCCTACGAGCAGTACTTC.

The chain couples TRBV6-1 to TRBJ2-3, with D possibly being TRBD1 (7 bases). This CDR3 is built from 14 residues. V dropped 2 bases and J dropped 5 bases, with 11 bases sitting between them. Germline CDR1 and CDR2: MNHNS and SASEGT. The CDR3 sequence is CASSERGREDTQYF. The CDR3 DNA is TGTGCCAGCAGTGAAAGGGGGCGGGAAGATACGCAGTATTTT.

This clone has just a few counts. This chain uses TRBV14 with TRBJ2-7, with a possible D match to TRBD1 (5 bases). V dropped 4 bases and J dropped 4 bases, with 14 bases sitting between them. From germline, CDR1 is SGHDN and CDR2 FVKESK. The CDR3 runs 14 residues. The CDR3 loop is CASSRGLGAYEQYF. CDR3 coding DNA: TGTGCCAGCAGCCGGGGCCTAGGAGCGTACGAGCAGTACTTC.

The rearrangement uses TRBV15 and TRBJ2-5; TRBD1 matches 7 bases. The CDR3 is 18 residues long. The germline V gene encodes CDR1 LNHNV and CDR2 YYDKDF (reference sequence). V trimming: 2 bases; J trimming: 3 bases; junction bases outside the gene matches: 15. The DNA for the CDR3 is TGTGCCACCAGCAGACGGCCGGGGACAGCAGAGTCCGAAGAGACCCAGTACTTC. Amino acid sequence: CATSRRPGTAESEETQYF. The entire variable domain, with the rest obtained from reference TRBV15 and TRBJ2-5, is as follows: DAMVIQNPRYQVTQFGKPVTLSCSQTLNHNVMYWYQQKSSQAPKLLFHYYDKDFNNEADTPDNFQSRRPNTSFCFLDIRSPGLGDTAMYLCATSRRPGTAESEETQYFGPGTRLLVL.

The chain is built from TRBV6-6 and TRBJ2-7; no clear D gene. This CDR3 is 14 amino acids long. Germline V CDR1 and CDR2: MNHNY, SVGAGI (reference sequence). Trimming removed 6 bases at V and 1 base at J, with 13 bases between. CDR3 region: CASRLGVGSYEQYF. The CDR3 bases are TGTGCCAGCAGACTTGGTGTAGGGTCCTACGAGCAGTACTTC.

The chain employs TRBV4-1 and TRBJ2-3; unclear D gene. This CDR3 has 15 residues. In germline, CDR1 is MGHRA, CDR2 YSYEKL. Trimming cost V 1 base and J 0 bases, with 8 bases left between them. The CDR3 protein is CASSQVVASTDTQYF. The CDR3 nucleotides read TGCGCCAGCAGCCAAGTTGTCGCTAGCACAGATACGCAGTATTTT.